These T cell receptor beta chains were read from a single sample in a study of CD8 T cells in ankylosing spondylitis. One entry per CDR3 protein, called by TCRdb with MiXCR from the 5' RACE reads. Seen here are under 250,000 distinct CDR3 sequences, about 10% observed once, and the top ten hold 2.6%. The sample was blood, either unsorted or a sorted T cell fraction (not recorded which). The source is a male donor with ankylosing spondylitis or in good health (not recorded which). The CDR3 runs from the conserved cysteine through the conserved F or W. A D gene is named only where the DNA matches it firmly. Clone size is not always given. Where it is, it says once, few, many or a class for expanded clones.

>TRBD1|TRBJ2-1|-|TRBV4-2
CASSQRGTGLNEQFF
TGTGCCAGCAGCCAAAGAGGGACAGGTCTCAATGAGCAGTTCTTC
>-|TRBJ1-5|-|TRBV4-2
CASSQEQGRSNQPQHF
TGTGCCAGCAGCCAAGAGCAAGGCAGGAGCAATCAGCCCCAGCATTTT
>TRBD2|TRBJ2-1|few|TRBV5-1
CASSLAPTSGRAVEQFF
TGCGCCAGCAGCTTGGCCCCCACTAGCGGGAGGGCCGTCGAGCAGTTCTTC
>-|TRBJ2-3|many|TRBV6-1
CASSEDRSRDTQYF
TGTGCCAGCAGTGAAGACAGGAGCAGGGATACGCAGTATTTT
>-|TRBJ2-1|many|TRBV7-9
CASSSQAGPSYNEQFF
TGTGCCAGCAGCTCCCAAGCGGGCCCTTCCTACAATGAGCAGTTCTTC
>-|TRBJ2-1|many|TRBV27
CASSLAGPHNEQFF
TGTGCCAGCAGTTTGGCGGGGCCCCACAATGAGCAGTTCTTC
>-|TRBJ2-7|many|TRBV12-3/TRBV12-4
CASSLARGALYEQYF
TGTGCCAGCAGTTTAGCAAGGGGGGCACTGTACGAGCAGTACTTC
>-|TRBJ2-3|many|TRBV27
CASSSRQGYTDTQYF
TGTGCCAGCAGTTCGAGGCAGGGCTACACAGATACGCAGTATTTT
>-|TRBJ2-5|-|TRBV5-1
CASSLRQMQETQYF
TGCGCCAGCAGCTTGCGACAGATGCAAGAGACCCAGTACTTC
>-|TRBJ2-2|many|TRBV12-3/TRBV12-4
CASKQGLLNTGELFF
TGTGCCAGCAAACAGGGACTTTTGAACACCGGGGAGCTGTTTTTT
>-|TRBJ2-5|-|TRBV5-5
CASSLLDGQETQYF
TGTGCCAGCAGCTTACTGGACGGCCAAGAGACCCAGTACTTC
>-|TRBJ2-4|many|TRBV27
CASSPRGQKNIQYF
TGTGCCAGCAGTCCCCGCGGTCAGAAAAACATTCAGTACTTC
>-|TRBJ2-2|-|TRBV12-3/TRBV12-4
CASSFQGGLARTGELFF
TGTGCCAGCAGTTTCCAGGGTGGGCTAGCGCGCACCGGGGAGCTGTTTTTT
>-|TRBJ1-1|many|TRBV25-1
CASSKGAPRTEAFF
TGTGCCAGCAGCAAAGGGGCCCCGAGGACTGAAGCTTTCTTT
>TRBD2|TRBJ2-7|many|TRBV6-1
CASKYQDPSGREEQYF
TGTGCCAGCAAATACCAGGATCCTAGCGGGAGAGAGGAGCAGTACTTC
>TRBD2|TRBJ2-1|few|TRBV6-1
CASSEDPLAGGNNEQFF
TGTGCCAGCAGTGAAGACCCTTTAGCGGGGGGGAACAATGAGCAGTTCTTC
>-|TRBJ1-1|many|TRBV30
CAWSTVGTEAFF
TGTGCCTGGAGTACAGTTGGCACTGAAGCTTTCTTT
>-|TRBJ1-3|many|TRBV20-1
CSATTGPGGNTIYF
TGCAGTGCTACTACAGGCCCTGGTGGAAACACCATATATTTT
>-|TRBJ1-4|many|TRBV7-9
CASSYPGPTNEKLFF
TGTGCCAGCAGCTACCCGGGCCCAACTAATGAAAAACTGTTTTTT
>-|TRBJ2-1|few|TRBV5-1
CASSPRSGYNEQFF
TGCGCCAGCAGCCCCCGCAGCGGTTACAATGAGCAGTTCTTC
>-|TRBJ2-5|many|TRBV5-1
CASSLASGETQYF
TGCGCCAGCAGCTTGGCCTCGGGAGAGACCCAGTACTTC
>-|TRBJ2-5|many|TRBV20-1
CSARGTGKETQYF
TGCAGTGCTAGAGGGACCGGGAAAGAGACCCAGTACTTC
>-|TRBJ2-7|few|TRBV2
CASGLGGALYEQYF
TGTGCCAGCGGCTTGGGGGGAGCTCTCTACGAGCAGTACTTC
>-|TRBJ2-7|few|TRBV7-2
CASSRNRAYEQYF
TGTGCCAGCAGCCGGAACAGGGCTTACGAGCAGTACTTC
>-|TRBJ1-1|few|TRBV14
CASSLAGLAVFF
TGTGCCAGCAGCCTAGCTGGGCTGGCAGTTTTCTTT
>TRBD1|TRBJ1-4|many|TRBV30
CAWSRDRDEKLFF
TGTGCCTGGAGTCGGGACAGGGACGAAAAACTGTTTTTT
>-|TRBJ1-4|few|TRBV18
CASSQGANEKLFF
TGTGCCAGCTCACAAGGGGCTAATGAAAAACTGTTTTTT
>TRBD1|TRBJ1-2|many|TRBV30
CAWSGAGGYGYTF
TGTGCCTGGAGCGGGGCAGGGGGCTATGGCTACACCTTC
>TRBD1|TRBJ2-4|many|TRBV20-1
CSAPGQGASGVKNIQYF
TGCAGTGCCCCGGGACAGGGGGCTAGCGGGGTTAAAAACATTCAGTACTTC
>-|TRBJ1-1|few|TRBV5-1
CASSPGRGPRSTEAFF
TGCGCCAGCAGCCCCGGGCGGGGCCCAAGGAGCACTGAAGCTTTCTTT
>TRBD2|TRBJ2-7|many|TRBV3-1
CASSPGLVGDEQYF
TGTGCCAGCAGCCCGGGACTAGTGGGCGACGAGCAGTACTTC
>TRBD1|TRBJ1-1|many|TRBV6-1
CASSLRGPSFSTEAFF
TGTGCCAGCAGTCTCAGGGGGCCTTCGTTTAGCACTGAAGCTTTCTTT
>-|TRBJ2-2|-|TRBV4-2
CASSPDRLLGGELFF
TGTGCCAGCAGCCCCGATAGATTACTCGGCGGGGAGCTGTTTTTT
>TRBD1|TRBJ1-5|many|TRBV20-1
CSAKDRAGNQPQHF
TGCAGTGCTAAGGACAGGGCCGGCAATCAGCCCCAGCATTTT
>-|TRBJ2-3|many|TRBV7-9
CASSLSGNTDTQYF
TGTGCCAGCAGCCTTAGCGGAAACACAGATACGCAGTATTTT
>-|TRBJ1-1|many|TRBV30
CAWSQWEGRNTEAFF
TGTGCCTGGAGTCAGTGGGAGGGCCGGAACACTGAAGCTTTCTTT
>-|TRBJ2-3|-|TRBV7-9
CASSLGTGGSTDTQYF
TGTGCCAGCAGCTTAGGAACCGGGGGTAGCACAGATACGCAGTATTTT
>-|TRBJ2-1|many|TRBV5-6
CASSGGPGLGNEQFF
TGTGCCAGCAGCGGTGGACCTGGGTTAGGGAATGAGCAGTTCTTC
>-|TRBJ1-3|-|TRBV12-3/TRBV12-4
CTSRGAGPPGNTIYF
TGTACCAGCCGGGGAGCTGGCCCTCCCGGAAACACCATATATTTT
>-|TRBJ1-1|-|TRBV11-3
CASSPPEATEAFF
TGTGCCAGCAGTCCCCCAGAGGCCACTGAAGCTTTCTTT
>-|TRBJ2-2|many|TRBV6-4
CASSEGDTTGELFF
TGTGCCAGCAGTGAGGGGGACACCACCGGGGAGCTGTTTTTT
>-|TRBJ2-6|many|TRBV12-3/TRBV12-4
CASDRQGSGANVLTF
TGTGCCAGCGATCGCCAAGGGTCTGGGGCCAACGTCCTGACTTTC
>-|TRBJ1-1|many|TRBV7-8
CASSLRGDTEAFF
TGTGCCAGCAGCTTGAGGGGGGACACTGAAGCTTTCTTT
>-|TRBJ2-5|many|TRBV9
CASSVAAQETQYF
TGTGCCAGCAGCGTAGCCGCCCAAGAGACCCAGTACTTC
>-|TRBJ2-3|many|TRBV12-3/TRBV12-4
CASSSGTPPSDF
TGTGCCAGCAGTTCCGGGACTCCCCCATCGGATTTT
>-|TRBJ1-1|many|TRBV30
CAWSEQTNTEAFF
TGTGCCTGGAGTGAACAGACAAACACTGAAGCTTTCTTT
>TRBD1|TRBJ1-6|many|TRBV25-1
CASTTGANSPLHF
TGTGCCAGCACAACAGGGGCCAATTCACCCCTCCACTTT
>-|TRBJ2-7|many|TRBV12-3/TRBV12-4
CASSFGAHYEQYF
TGTGCCAGCAGTTTCGGGGCCCACTACGAGCAGTACTTC
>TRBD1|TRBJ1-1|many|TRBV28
CASSSPGQVEGEAFF
TGTGCCAGCAGTTCTCCCGGACAGGTCGAGGGTGAAGCTTTCTTT